Each of the 9 T cell receptor beta chains below was sequenced from the same sample in a study of control samples from healthy donors and cancer patients. This table comes from immunoSEQ multiplex PCR, and its TCRdb copy is limited to in-frame clones, with some not included. The table includes about 44,000 clones, more than 75% detected once. Sequencing used PBMCs. The receptors here all came from a woman aged 55 to 70 with lung cancer.

The rearrangement joins TRBV28 to TRBJ1-3; D is uncertain. The V gene's germline CDR1 is MDHEN and CDR2 SYDVKM. Trimming removed 6 bases from V and 3 bases from J, with 12 bases in between. This CDR3 contains 14 residues. CDR3 coding DNA: TGTGCCAGCAGAGTCGGGAGTCTTGGAAACACCATATATTTT. This sequence encodes CASRVGSLGNTIYF. The full variable domain, with the rest looked up from reference TRBV28 and TRBJ1-3, is DVKVTQSSRYLVKRTGEKVFLECVQDMDHENMFWYRQDPGLGLRLIYFSYDVKMKEKGDIPEGYSVSREKKERFSLILESASTNQTSMYLCASRVGSLGNTIYFGEGSWLTVV.

The V and J genes are TRBV11-2 and TRBJ2-1; D is undetermined. In germline, CDR1 is SGHAT, CDR2 FQNNGV. The CDR3 consists of 13 residues. The ends were cut back, 1 base at V and 8 bases at J, with 9 bases in the middle. The CDR3 loop reads CASSLGVMDEQFF. CDR3 nucleotide sequence: TGTGCCAGCAGCTTAGGAGTCATGGATGAGCAGTTCTTC.

The V call is TRBV28, the J call TRBJ2-2; 8 bases fit TRBD2. V was clipped by 6 bases and J by 4 bases; unmatched bases: 7. The germline V gene encodes CDR1 MDHEN and CDR2 SYDVKM. There are 15 residues in the CDR3. The CDR3 DNA reads as TGTGCCAGCAGATTCGGGACTAGTTTCACCGGGGAGCTGTTTTTT. This gives the protein CASRFGTSFTGELFF.

In DNA form, the CDR3 reads TGTGCCAGCAGCCAAGGATACTATGGCTACACCTTC. Protein: CASSQGYYGYTF. The genes are TRBV4-2 and TRBJ1-2, with D uncertain. The V gene's germline CDR1 is LGHNA and CDR2 YNFKEQ. With 1 base removed from V and 3 bases from J, the gap between germline ends came to 3 bases. The length of the CDR3 is 12 residues.

The rearrangement uses TRBV9 and TRBJ2-3; D ambiguous. Between the trimmed V and J ends, which lost 0 bases and 1 base, there was a span of 3 bases. Germline values: CDR1 SGDLS, CDR2 YYNGEE. The CDR3 extends over 13 amino acids. The CDR3 DNA sequence: TGTGCCAGCAGCGTAGGGGGCACAGATACGCAGTATTTT. Its protein product is CASSVGGTDTQYF.

CDR3 DNA: TGTGCTAGTGGTTTGGTACTCGAAGCGGGAGGGGGCACAATCGGAGATGAGCAGTTCTTC. This encodes CASGLVLEAGGGTIGDEQFF. V and J are TRBV12-5 and TRBJ2-1, with 10 bases matching TRBD2. Unmatched junction bases numbered 19, after V lost 0 bases and J lost 8 bases. Germline CDR1 LGHNT, CDR2 FRNRAP. The CDR3 has 20 residues.

The chain uses TRBV14 and TRBJ2-7; D assignment may be TRBD1 or TRBD2 (5 bases each). In germline, CDR1 is SGHDN, CDR2 FVKESK. Trimming shortened V by 1 base and J by 4 bases, and 26 bases separated the two germline ends. This CDR3 contains 19 residues. In nucleotides, the CDR3 is TGTGCCAGCAGCCAAGGGGGCTTTAGAGGGCCCCGAGCTAGTTACGAGCAGTACTTC. Protein sequence: CASSQGGFRGPRASYEQYF.

The rearrangement uses TRBV10-3 and TRBJ2-1; no reliable D call. The CDR3 totals 11 residues. V gave up 7 bases and J gave up 7 bases, with 8 bases separating them. From germline, CDR1 is ENHRY and CDR2 SYGVKD. In DNA, the CDR3 is TGTGCCATCACTCAGGAAAATGAGCAGTTCTTC. As protein: CAITQENEQFF.

The gene calls are TRBV28 and TRBJ2-4, with D maybe TRBD1 (6 bases). Per germline, CDR1 MDHEN and CDR2 SYDVKM. The V end was cut by 3 bases, the J end by 0 bases, with 15 bases between. The CDR3 covers 17 residues. CDR3 in amino acids: CASSLGIQGIAKNIQYF. In DNA, the CDR3 is TGTGCCAGCAGTTTGGGAATACAGGGTATAGCCAAAAACATTCAGTACTTC.